The T cell receptor (beta chain) described here comes from a study of identical twins. TCRdb re-called the 5' RACE reads with MiXCR, one entry per CDR3 protein. The sample holds under 800,000 distinct CDR3 sequences, approximately 22% seen once. The V gene's germline CDR1 is SQVTM and CDR2 ANQGSEA. V dropped 5 bases and J dropped 2; count of bases not matched to a gene: 17. The length of the CDR3 is 18 residues. This clonotype was detected a few times. Separately, the same data were catalogued under a study of T cells expressing NK-cell markers. From that paper: These clonotypes additionally ranked first within the CD3+CD56-NKG2C+ fraction of several donors.

Sequencing was performed on PBMCs. The sequence was obtained from a woman younger than 30 in good health. The chain joins TRBV29-1 to TRBJ2-2, with 7 bases lining up with TRBD1. The CDR3 DNA sequence: TGCAGCGTTAAGGGGACAGCCACCCCCTTTTATAACACCGGGGAGCTGTTTTTT. It is translated as CSVKGTATPFYNTGELFF.